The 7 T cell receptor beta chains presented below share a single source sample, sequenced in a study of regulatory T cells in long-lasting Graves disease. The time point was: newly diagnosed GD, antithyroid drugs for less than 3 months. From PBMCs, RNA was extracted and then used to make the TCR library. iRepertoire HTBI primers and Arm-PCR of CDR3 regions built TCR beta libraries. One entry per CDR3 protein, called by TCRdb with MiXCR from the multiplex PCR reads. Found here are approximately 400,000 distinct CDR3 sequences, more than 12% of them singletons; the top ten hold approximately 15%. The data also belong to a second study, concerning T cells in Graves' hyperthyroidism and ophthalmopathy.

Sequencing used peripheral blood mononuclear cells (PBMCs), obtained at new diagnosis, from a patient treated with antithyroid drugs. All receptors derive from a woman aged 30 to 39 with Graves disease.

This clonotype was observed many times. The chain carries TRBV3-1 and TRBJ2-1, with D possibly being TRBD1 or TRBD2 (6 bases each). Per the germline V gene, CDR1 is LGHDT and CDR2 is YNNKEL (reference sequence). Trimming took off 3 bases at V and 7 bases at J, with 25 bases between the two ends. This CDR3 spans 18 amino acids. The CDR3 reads CASSHSPLTGGDRNEQFF. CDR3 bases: TGTGCCAGCAGCCATTCCCCCTTAACCGGGGGCGATAGGAATGAGCAGTTCTTC.

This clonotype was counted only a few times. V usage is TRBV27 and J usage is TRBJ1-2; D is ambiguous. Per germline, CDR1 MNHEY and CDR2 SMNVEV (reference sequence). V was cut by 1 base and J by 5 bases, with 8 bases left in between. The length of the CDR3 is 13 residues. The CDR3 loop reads CASSLWGFYGYTF. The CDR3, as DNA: TGTGCCAGCAGTTTATGGGGTTTTTATGGCTACACCTTC.

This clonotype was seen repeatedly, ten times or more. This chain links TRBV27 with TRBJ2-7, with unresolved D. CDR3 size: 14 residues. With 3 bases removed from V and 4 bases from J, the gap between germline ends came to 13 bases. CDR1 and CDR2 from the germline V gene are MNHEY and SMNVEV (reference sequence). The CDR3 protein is CASSFWARPYEQYF. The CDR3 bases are TGTGCCAGCAGTTTTTGGGCCAGACCGTACGAGCAGTACTTC.

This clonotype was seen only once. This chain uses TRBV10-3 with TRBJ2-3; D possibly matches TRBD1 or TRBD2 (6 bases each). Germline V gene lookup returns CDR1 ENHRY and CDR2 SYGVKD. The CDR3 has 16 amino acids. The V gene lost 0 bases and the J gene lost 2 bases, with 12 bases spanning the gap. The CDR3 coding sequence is TGTGCCATCAGTGAGTCGGAGGGGGGTACCACAGATACGCAGTATTTT. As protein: CAISESEGGTTDTQYF.

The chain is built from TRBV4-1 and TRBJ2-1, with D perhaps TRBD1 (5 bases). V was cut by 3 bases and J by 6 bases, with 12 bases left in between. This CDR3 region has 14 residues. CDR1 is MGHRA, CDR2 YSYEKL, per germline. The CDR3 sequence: CASSHPLQGNEQFF. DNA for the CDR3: TGCGCCAGCAGCCATCCTCTTCAGGGCAATGAGCAGTTCTTC.

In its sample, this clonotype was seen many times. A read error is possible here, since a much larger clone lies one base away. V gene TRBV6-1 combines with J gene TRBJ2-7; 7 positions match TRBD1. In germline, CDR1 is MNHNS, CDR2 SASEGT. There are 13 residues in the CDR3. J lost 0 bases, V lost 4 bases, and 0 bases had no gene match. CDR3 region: CASSGDSSYEQYF. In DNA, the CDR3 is TGTGCCAGCAGTGGGGACAGCTCCTACGAGCAGTACTTC.

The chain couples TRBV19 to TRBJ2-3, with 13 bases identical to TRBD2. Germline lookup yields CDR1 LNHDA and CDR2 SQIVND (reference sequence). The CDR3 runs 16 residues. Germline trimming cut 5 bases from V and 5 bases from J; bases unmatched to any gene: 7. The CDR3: CASSVGLAGEVDTQYF. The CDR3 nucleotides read TGTGCCAGTAGTGTCGGACTAGCGGGAGAGGTAGATACGCAGTATTTT. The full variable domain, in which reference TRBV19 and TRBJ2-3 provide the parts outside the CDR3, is DGGITQSPKYLFRKEGQNVTLSCEQNLNHDAMYWYRQDPGQGLRLIYYSQIVNDFQKGDIAEGYSVSREKKESFPLTVTSAQKNPTAFYLCASSVGLAGEVDTQYFGPGTRLTVL.